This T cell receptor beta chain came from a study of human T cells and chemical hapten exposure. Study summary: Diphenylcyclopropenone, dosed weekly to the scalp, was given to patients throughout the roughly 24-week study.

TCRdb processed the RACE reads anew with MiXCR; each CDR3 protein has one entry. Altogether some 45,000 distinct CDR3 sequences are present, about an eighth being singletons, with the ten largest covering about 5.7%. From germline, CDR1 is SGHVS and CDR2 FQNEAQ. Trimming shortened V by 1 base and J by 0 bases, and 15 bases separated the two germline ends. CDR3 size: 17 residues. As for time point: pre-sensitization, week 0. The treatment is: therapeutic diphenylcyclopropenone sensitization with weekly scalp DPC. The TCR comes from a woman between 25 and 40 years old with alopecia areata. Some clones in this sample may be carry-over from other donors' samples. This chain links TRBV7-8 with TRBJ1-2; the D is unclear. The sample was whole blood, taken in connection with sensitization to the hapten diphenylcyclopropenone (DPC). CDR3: CASSLVVRTSPNYGYTF. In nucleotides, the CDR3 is TGTGCCAGCAGCTTAGTGGTTCGGACGTCGCCTAACTATGGCTACACCTTC.